The rows below give T cell receptor beta chains drawn from one sample of a study of human T cells and chemical hapten exposure. Each CDR3 protein is one row after TCRdb ran MiXCR on the RACE reads. The sample lists around 300,000 distinct CDR3 sequences; 5.5% were seen once. Source: whole blood, taken in connection with sensitization to the hapten diphenylcyclopropenone (DPC). The receptors here all came from a woman aged 18-35 years with alopecia areata. Some clones in this sample may be carry-over from other donors' samples. CDR3s include the opening cysteine and the closing phenylalanine or tryptophan. A D gene is named only where the DNA matches it firmly. Clone size is shown for a subset of rows, as once, few, many or a class of expanded clone.

CDR3aa: CSVESGRGIEQFF
CDR3nt: TGCAGCGTTGAGTCAGGGCGGGGGATTGAGCAGTTCTTC
j_gene: TRBJ2-1
abundance: many
v_gene: TRBV29-1
d_gene: TRBD2

CDR3aa: CASPPRGSSYEQYF
CDR3nt: TGTGCCAGTCCCCCCCGGGGGAGCTCCTACGAGCAGTACTTC
j_gene: TRBJ2-7
abundance: many
v_gene: TRBV28
d_gene: .

CDR3aa: CASGRQGGYSPLHF
CDR3nt: TGTGCCAGCGGGAGACAGGGGGGCTATTCACCCCTCCACTTT
j_gene: TRBJ1-6
abundance: few
v_gene: TRBV12-3/TRBV12-4
d_gene: TRBD1

CDR3aa: CASKEGGTNYEQYF
CDR3nt: TGTGCCAGCAAGGAAGGGGGTACAAACTACGAGCAGTACTTC
j_gene: TRBJ2-7
abundance: .
v_gene: TRBV6-5
d_gene: .

CDR3aa: CASREFVTATEAFF
CDR3nt: TGTGCCAGCAGGGAATTTGTCACAGCTACTGAAGCTTTCTTT
j_gene: TRBJ1-1
abundance: few
v_gene: TRBV2
d_gene: .

CDR3aa: CASSQNLIGELFF
CDR3nt: TGTGCCAGCAGCCAGAACCTTATCGGGGAGCTGTTTTTT
j_gene: TRBJ2-2
abundance: few
v_gene: TRBV14
d_gene: .

CDR3aa: CASSLETGGKGSTDTQYF
CDR3nt: TGCGCCAGCAGCTTGGAGACAGGGGGCAAAGGAAGCACAGATACGCAGTATTTT
j_gene: TRBJ2-3
abundance: many
v_gene: TRBV5-1
d_gene: TRBD1

CDR3aa: CATIPGKNTEAFF
CDR3nt: TGTGCCACCATCCCGGGGAAGAACACTGAAGCTTTCTTT
j_gene: TRBJ1-1
abundance: .
v_gene: TRBV6-5
d_gene: .

CDR3aa: CASSYSSSPGGPSYEQFF
CDR3nt: TGTGCCAGCAGTTACTCGAGTTCCCCGGGGGGGCCTTCCTATGAGCAGTTCTTC
j_gene: TRBJ2-1
abundance: .
v_gene: TRBV6-5
d_gene: TRBD2

CDR3aa: CASISDGSNQPQHF
CDR3nt: TGTGCCAGCATCTCTGACGGTAGCAATCAGCCCCAGCATTTT
j_gene: TRBJ1-5
abundance: few
v_gene: TRBV12-3/TRBV12-4
d_gene: .

CDR3aa: CASSLSGRRAPEAFF
CDR3nt: TGCGCCAGCAGCTTGTCGGGACGGCGGGCCCCGGAAGCTTTCTTT
j_gene: TRBJ1-1
abundance: few
v_gene: TRBV5-1
d_gene: .

CDR3aa: CASRDTVNYGYTF
CDR3nt: TGTGCCAGCAGGGACACCGTTAACTATGGCTACACCTTC
j_gene: TRBJ1-2
abundance: .
v_gene: TRBV6-2/TRBV6-3
d_gene: .

CDR3aa: CASVSSSYNSPLHF
CDR3nt: TGTGCCAGCGTCTCGAGCTCCTATAATTCACCCCTCCACTTT
j_gene: TRBJ1-6
abundance: few
v_gene: TRBV6-1
d_gene: .

CDR3aa: CASSQGQGVDTQYF
CDR3nt: TGTGCCAGCAGTCAGGGACAGGGGGTTGATACGCAGTATTTT
j_gene: TRBJ2-3
abundance: many
v_gene: TRBV28
d_gene: TRBD1

CDR3aa: CASSPRGTQPYEQYF
CDR3nt: TGTGCCAGCAGCCCGCGGGGGACTCAACCATACGAGCAGTACTTC
j_gene: TRBJ2-7
abundance: many
v_gene: TRBV13
d_gene: TRBD2

CDR3aa: CASSFTGGAFF
CDR3nt: TGTGCCAGCAGTTTCACGGGGGGAGCTTTCTTT
j_gene: TRBJ1-1
abundance: .
v_gene: TRBV12-3/TRBV12-4
d_gene: .

CDR3aa: CSARDGLAGGSTDTQYF
CDR3nt: TGCAGTGCTAGAGATGGGCTAGCGGGGGGCAGCACAGATACGCAGTATTTT
j_gene: TRBJ2-3
abundance: many
v_gene: TRBV20-1
d_gene: TRBD2

CDR3aa: CSVEFRGRGETQYF
CDR3nt: TGCAGCGTTGAATTCAGGGGGCGCGGAGAGACCCAGTACTTC
j_gene: TRBJ2-5
abundance: many
v_gene: TRBV29-1
d_gene: TRBD1

CDR3aa: CASRHPMGNTEAFF
CDR3nt: TGTGCCAGCCGACACCCTATGGGGAACACTGAAGCTTTCTTT
j_gene: TRBJ1-1
abundance: many
v_gene: TRBV6-1
d_gene: .

CDR3aa: CASRVGQSGGELFF
CDR3nt: TGTGCCAGCAGGGTCGGACAGTCCGGCGGGGAGCTGTTTTTT
j_gene: TRBJ2-2
abundance: many
v_gene: TRBV2
d_gene: .

CDR3aa: CASSLRGPVYTF
CDR3nt: TGTGCCAGCAGTTTAAGAGGTCCTGTCTACACCTTC
j_gene: TRBJ1-2
abundance: many
v_gene: TRBV12-3/TRBV12-4
d_gene: .

CDR3aa: CASSLAVYLGPNTEAFF
CDR3nt: TGCGCCAGCAGCTTGGCAGTATACCTGGGGCCGAACACTGAAGCTTTCTTT
j_gene: TRBJ1-1
abundance: few
v_gene: TRBV5-1
d_gene: .